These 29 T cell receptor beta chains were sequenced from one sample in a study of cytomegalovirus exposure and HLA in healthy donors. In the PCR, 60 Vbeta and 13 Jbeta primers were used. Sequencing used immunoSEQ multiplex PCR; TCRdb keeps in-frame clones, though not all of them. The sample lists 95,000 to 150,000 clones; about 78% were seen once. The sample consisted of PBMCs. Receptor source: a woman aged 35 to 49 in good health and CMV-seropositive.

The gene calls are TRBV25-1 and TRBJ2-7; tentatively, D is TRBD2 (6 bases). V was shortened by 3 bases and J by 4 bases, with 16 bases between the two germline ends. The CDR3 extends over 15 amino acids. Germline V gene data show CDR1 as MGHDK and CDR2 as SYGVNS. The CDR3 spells CASSDTGTLEYEQYF. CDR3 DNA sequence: TGTGCCAGCAGTGATACCGGGACTTTGGAATACGAGCAGTACTTC.

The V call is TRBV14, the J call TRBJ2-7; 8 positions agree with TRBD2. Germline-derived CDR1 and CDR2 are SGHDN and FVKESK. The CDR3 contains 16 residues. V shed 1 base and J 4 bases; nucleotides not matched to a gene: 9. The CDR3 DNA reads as TGTGCCAGCAGCCAAGTATCGAAGCGGGGGAGGTACGAGCAGTACTTC. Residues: CASSQVSKRGRYEQYF.

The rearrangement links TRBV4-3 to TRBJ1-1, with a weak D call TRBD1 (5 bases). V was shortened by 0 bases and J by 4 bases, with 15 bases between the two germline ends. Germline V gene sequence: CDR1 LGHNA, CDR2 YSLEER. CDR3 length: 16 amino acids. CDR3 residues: CASSQDVIREGTEAFF. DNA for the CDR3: TGCGCCAGCAGCCAAGACGTCATCAGGGAGGGCACTGAAGCTTTCTTT.

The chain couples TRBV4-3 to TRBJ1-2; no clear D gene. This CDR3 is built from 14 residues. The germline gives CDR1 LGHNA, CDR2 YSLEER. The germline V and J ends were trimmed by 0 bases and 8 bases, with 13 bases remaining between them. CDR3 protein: CASSQDPAGTGYTF. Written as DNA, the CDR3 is TGCGCCAGCAGCCAAGATCCTGCGGGAACGGGCTACACCTTC.

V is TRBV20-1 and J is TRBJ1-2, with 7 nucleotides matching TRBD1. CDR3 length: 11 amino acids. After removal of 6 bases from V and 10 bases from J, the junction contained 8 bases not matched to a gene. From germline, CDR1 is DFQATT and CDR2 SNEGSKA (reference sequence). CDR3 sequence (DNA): TGCAGTGCCGAGGACAGGCGGGTCTACACCTTC. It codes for CSAEDRRVYTF.

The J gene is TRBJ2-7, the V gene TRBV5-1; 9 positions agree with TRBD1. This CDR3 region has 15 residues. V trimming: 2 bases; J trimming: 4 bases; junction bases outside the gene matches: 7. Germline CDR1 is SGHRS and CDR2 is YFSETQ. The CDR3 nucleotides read TGCGCCAGCAGCTTAAGCCCGGGACAGGGTTACGAGCAGTACTTC. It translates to CASSLSPGQGYEQYF.

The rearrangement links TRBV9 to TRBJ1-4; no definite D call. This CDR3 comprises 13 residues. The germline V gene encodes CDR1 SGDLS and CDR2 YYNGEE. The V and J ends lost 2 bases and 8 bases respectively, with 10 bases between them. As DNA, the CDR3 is TGTGCCAGCAGCGTTGGCCGGGGAGAAAAACTGTTTTTT. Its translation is CASSVGRGEKLFF.

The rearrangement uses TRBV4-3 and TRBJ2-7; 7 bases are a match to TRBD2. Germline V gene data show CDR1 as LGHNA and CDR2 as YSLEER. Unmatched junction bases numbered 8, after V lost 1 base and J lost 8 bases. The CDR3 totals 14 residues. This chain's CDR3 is CASSQVVREGQQYF. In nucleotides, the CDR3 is TGCGCCAGCAGCCAAGTTGTCAGGGAGGGCCAGCAGTACTTC.

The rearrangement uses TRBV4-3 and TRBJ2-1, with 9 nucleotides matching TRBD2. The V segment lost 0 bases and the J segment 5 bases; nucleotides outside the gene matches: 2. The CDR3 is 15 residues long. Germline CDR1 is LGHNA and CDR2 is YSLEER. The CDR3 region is CASSQDAGGDNEQFF. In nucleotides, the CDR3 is TGCGCCAGCAGCCAAGATGCGGGGGGGGACAATGAGCAGTTCTTC.

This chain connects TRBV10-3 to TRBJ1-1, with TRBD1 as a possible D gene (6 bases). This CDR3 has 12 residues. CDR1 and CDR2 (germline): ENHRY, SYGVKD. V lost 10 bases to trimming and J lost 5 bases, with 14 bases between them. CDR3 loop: CATLRGGTEAFF. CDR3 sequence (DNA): TGTGCCACTTTGCGAGGGGGAACTGAAGCTTTCTTT.

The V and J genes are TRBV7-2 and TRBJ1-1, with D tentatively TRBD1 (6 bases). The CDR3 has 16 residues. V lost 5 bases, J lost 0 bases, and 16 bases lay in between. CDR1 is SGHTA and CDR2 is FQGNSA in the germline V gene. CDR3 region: CASSRGGPSMNTEAFF. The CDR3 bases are TGTGCCAGCAGCCGGGGGGGCCCCTCTATGAACACTGAAGCTTTCTTT.

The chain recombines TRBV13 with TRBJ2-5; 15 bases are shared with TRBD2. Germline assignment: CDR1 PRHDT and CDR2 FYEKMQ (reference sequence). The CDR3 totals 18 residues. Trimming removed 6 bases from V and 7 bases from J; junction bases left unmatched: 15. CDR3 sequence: CASRKGLAGGPIPATQYF. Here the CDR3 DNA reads TGTGCCAGCAGAAAAGGACTAGCGGGGGGGCCGATTCCGGCGACCCAGTACTTC.

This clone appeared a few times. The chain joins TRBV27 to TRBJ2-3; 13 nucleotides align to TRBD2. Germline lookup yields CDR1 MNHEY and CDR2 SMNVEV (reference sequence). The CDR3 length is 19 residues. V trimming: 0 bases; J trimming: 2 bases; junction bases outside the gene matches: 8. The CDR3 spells CASSLSWITSGGDTDTQYF. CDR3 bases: TGTGCCAGCAGTTTATCGTGGATTACTAGCGGGGGGGACACAGATACGCAGTATTTT.

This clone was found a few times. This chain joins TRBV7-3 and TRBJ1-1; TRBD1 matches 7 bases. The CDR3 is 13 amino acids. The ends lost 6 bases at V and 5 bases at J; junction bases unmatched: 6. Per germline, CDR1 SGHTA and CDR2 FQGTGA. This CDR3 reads CASSYGTETEAFF. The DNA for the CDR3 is TGTGCCAGCAGTTACGGGACAGAAACTGAAGCTTTCTTT.

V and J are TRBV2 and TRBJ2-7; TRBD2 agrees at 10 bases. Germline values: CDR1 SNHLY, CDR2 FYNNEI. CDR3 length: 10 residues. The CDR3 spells CASPGLAASV. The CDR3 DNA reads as TGTGCCAGCCCAGGACTAGCGGCAAGCGTC.

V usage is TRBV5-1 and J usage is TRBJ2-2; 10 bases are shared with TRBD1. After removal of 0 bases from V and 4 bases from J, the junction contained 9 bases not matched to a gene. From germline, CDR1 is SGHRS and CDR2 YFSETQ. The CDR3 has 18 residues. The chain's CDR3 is CASSLGQGAVGGTGELFF. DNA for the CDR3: TGCGCCAGCAGCTTGGGACAGGGGGCGGTAGGAGGCACCGGGGAGCTGTTTTTT.

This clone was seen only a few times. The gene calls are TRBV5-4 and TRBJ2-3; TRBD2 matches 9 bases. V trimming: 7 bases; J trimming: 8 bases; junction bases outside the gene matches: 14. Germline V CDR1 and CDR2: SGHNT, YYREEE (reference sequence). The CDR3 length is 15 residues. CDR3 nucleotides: TGTGCCAGCCGCGCTAGCGGGATAGGACAGAGTACGCAGTATTTT. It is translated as CASRASGIGQSTQYF.

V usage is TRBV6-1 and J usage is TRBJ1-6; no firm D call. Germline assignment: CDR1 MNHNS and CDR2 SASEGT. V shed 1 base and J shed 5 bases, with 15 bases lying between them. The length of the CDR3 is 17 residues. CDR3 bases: TGTGCCAGCAGTGAAGGGTCCCCCCAGGCCCATAATTCACCCCTCCACTTT. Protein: CASSEGSPQAHNSPLHF.

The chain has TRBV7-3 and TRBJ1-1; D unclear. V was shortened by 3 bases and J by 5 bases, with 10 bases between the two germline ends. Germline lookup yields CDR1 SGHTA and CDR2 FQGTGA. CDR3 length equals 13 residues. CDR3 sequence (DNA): TGTGCCAGCAGCTTTTCGAGGTCTACTGAAGCTTTCTTT. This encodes CASSFSRSTEAFF.

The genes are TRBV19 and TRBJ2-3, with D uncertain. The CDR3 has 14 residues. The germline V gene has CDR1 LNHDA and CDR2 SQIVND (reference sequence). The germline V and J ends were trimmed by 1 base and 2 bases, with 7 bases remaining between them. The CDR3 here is CASSIGHATDTQYF. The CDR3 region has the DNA TGTGCCAGTAGTATAGGGCACGCCACAGATACGCAGTATTTT.

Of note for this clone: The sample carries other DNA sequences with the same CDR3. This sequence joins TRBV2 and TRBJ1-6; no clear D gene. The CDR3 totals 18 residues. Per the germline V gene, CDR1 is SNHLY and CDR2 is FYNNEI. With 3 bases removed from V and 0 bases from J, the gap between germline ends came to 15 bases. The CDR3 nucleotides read TGTGCCAGCAGTGACCATAGTTCCCTAAGCTCCTATAATTCACCCCTCCACTTT. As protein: CASSDHSSLSSYNSPLHF.

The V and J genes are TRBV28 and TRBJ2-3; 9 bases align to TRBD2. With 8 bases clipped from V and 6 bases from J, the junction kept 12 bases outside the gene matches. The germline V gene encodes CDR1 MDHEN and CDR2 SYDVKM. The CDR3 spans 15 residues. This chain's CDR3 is CASVRGGGAGDTQYF. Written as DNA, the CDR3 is TGTGCCAGCGTGCGTGGCGGGGGGGCCGGGGATACGCAGTATTTT.

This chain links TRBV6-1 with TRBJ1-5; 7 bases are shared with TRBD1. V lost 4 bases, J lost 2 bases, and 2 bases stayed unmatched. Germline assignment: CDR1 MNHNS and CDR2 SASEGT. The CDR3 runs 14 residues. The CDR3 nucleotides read TGTGCCAGCAGTGTCACAGGGGGCAATCAGCCCCAGCATTTT. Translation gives CASSVTGGNQPQHF.

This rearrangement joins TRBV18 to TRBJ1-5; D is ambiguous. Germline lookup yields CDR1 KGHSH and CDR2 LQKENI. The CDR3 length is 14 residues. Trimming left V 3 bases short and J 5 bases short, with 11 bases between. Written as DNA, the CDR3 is TGTGCCAGCTCACCCGGAGGCAAGGATCAGCCCCAGCATTTT. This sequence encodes CASSPGGKDQPQHF.

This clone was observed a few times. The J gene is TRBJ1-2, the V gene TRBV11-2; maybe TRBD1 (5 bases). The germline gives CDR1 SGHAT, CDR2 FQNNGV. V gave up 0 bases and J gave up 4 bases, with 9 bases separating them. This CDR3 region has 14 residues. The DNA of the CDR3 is TGTGCCAGCAGCTTAGATCAGGGTAGCTATGGCTACACCTTC. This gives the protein CASSLDQGSYGYTF.

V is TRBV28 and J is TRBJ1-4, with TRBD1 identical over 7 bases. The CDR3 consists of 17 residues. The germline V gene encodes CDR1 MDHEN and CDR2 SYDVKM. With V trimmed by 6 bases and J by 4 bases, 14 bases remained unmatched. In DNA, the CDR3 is TGTGCCAGCAGCGAGGGTGGGACCAGGGGGATTAATGAAAAACTGTTTTTT. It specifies CASSEGGTRGINEKLFF. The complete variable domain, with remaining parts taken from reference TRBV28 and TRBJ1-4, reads DVKVTQSSRYLVKRTGEKVFLECVQDMDHENMFWYRQDPGLGLRLIYFSYDVKMKEKGDIPEGYSVSREKKERFSLILESASTNQTSMYLCASSEGGTRGINEKLFFGSGTQLSVL.

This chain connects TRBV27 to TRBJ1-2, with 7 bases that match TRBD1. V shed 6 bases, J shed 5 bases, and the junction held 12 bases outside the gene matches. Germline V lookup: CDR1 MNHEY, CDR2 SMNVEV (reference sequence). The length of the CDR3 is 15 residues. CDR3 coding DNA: TGTGCCAGCAGACCCGGTTCGACAGGGCTATATGGCTACACCTTC. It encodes CASRPGSTGLYGYTF.

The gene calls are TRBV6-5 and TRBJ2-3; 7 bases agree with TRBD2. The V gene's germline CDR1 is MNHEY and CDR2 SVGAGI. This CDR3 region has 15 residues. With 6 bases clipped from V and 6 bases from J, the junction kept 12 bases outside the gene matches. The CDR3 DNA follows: TGTGCCAGCAGCTACCGGGGTTTCGGGGGGGATACGCAGTATTTT. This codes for CASSYRGFGGDTQYF.

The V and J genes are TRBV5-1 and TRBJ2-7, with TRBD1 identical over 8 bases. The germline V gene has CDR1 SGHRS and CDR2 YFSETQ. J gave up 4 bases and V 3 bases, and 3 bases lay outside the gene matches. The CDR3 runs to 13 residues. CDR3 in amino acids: CASSWGTGYEQYF. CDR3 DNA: TGCGCCAGCAGCTGGGGGACAGGTTACGAGCAGTACTTC.